Following are 23 T cell receptor beta chains from one sample sequenced in a study of cytomegalovirus exposure and HLA in healthy donors. TCRdb's table, derived via immunoSEQ multiplex PCR, lists solely in-frame clones and lacks some. In the table there are 100,000 to 150,000 clones, less than 90% of which are singletons. The sequencing input was PBMCs. Receptors were obtained from a man in his late teens or twenties in good health and CMV-seropositive.

The chain joins TRBV11-2 to TRBJ2-7; D might be TRBD2 (5 bases). Germline-derived CDR1 and CDR2 are SGHAT and FQNNGV. V was trimmed by 7 bases and J by 2 bases, leaving 18 bases between them. The CDR3 extends over 15 amino acids. The CDR3 DNA reads as TGTGCCAGCAACCAACTAAAGACTAAGGCCTACGAGCAGTACTTC. Amino acids: CASNQLKTKAYEQYF.

V is TRBV6-6 and J is TRBJ2-7; 10 nucleotides agree with TRBD1. The CDR3 totals 16 residues. CDR1 is MNHNY, CDR2 SVGAGI, per germline (reference sequence). J gave up 5 bases and V 0 bases, and 7 bases lay outside the gene matches. In DNA form, the CDR3 reads TGTGCCAGCAGTTACTCTTCCGGGACAGGGGACCACGAGCAGTACTTC. Translated: CASSYSSGTGDHEQYF.

The chain links TRBV28 to TRBJ1-3, with TRBD1 matching 7 bases. The CDR3 is 13 residues long. J was trimmed by 11 bases and V by 6 bases; bases with no gene match: 10. The germline V gene encodes CDR1 MDHEN and CDR2 SYDVKM. CDR3 in amino acids: CASSSYRDSAIYF. The CDR3 DNA follows: TGTGCCAGCAGCTCTTACCGGGACAGTGCCATATATTTT.

This chain uses TRBV10-2 with TRBJ2-1, with D possibly being TRBD2 (5 bases). Trimming shortened V by 9 bases and J by 0 bases, and 9 bases separated the two germline ends. The CDR3 spans 13 residues. Germline V gives CDR1 WSHSY, CDR2 SAAADI. Written as DNA, the CDR3 is TGCGCCAGTTTTGCGGGCTCCTACAATGAGCAGTTCTTC. Translation gives CASFAGSYNEQFF.

The V and J genes are TRBV30 and TRBJ1-4, with D perhaps matching TRBD1 (5 bases). Trimming pared 3 bases from V and 4 bases from J, leaving 24 bases between. The CDR3 has 18 amino acids. Germline V gene data show CDR1 as GTSNPN and CDR2 as SVGIG (reference sequence). DNA of the CDR3: TGTGCCTGGAGGGCAGGGCGGTCGGCACGATCCTTTAATGAAAAACTGTTTTTT. Encoded protein: CAWRAGRSARSFNEKLFF.

V and J are TRBV7-2 and TRBJ2-2, with 11 bases that match TRBD2. The germline gives CDR1 SGHTA, CDR2 FQGNSA. The J segment lost 6 bases and the V segment lost 2 bases, leaving 8 bases of the junction unmatched. The length of the CDR3 is 17 residues. The CDR3 reads CASSLKVLAGVSGELFF. The CDR3 DNA sequence: TGTGCCAGCAGCTTAAAAGTACTAGCGGGGGTTTCCGGGGAGCTGTTTTTT. Full variable domain (rest looked up from reference TRBV7-2 and TRBJ2-2): GAGVSQSPSNKVTEKGKDVELRCDPISGHTALYWYRQSLGQGLEFLIYFQGNSAPDKSGLPSDRFSAERTGGSVSTLTIQRTQQEDSAVYLCASSLKVLAGVSGELFFGEGSRLTVL.

The gene calls are TRBV6-1 and TRBJ1-1; TRBD1 matches 10 bases. Losses at the gene ends were 5 bases for V and 1 base for J; bases not matched to a gene: 1. The length of the CDR3 is 14 residues. Germline values: CDR1 MNHNS, CDR2 SASEGT. This CDR3 reads CASSWDRGNTEAFF. The CDR3 DNA reads TGTGCCAGCAGTTGGGACAGGGGGAACACTGAAGCTTTCTTT.

V gene TRBV9 combines with J gene TRBJ1-1; D remains ambiguous. The V gene lost 4 bases and the J gene lost 2 bases, with 12 bases spanning the gap. The CDR3 consists of 14 residues. Germline CDR1 reads SGDLS; CDR2 reads YYNGEE. The CDR3 sequence is CASSPQARNTEAFF. In DNA, the CDR3 is TGTGCCAGCAGCCCCCAGGCCCGAAACACTGAAGCTTTCTTT.

Details on this clone: One end of the junction fails to match germline, which may point to a read error. This sequence joins TRBV6-5 and TRBJ2-7, with D unclear. The CDR3 is made up of 13 amino acids. CDR1 and CDR2 (germline): MNHEY, SVGAGI. Here the CDR3 DNA reads TGTGCACACCTTGGCGCAGTCCTAGTGTCCCCCCACTTC. Its protein product is CAHLGAVLVSPHF.

The chain has TRBV4-1 and TRBJ2-7, with a weak D call TRBD1 (5 bases). Between the trimmed V and J ends, which lost 1 base and 0 bases, there was a span of 10 bases. This CDR3 has 15 amino acids. From germline, CDR1 is MGHRA and CDR2 YSYEKL. CDR3 in DNA: TGCGCCAGCAGCCAAGTACCAGGGCCCTCCTACGAGCAGTACTTC. Translation: CASSQVPGPSYEQYF.

V gene TRBV2 combines with J gene TRBJ2-2; weak D call: TRBD1 (6 bases). V was trimmed by 7 bases and J by 0 bases, leaving 12 bases between them. This CDR3 spans 15 amino acids. The germline V gene has CDR1 SNHLY and CDR2 FYNNEI. Here the CDR3 reads CASTRDRSNTGELFF. The DNA for the CDR3 is TGTGCCAGCACCCGTGACAGGTCGAACACCGGGGAGCTGTTTTTT.

The rearrangement uses TRBV7-9 and TRBJ2-1, with a weak D call TRBD1 (7 bases). The CDR3 loop spans 12 amino acids. The V end was cut by 6 bases, the J end by 7 bases, with 10 bases between. CDR1 is SEHNR and CDR2 is FQNEAQ in the germline V gene (reference sequence). This CDR3 is CASRAGGNEQFF. The CDR3 DNA is TGTGCCAGCAGGGCAGGGGGGAATGAGCAGTTCTTC.

V is TRBV5-1 and J is TRBJ1-2, with 10 bases aligning to TRBD1. V shed 4 bases, J shed 3 bases, and the junction held 6 bases outside the gene matches. The CDR3 is made up of 15 amino acids. Germline V gene lookup returns CDR1 SGHRS and CDR2 YFSETQ. CDR3 residues: CASSPGTGEDYGYTF. The CDR3 DNA sequence: TGCGCCAGCAGCCCCGGGACAGGGGAGGACTATGGCTACACCTTC.

This chain joins TRBV28 and TRBJ2-3; no reliable D call. The germline V gene has CDR1 MDHEN and CDR2 SYDVKM. The CDR3 extends over 15 amino acids. Deletions cut 3 bases from V and 5 bases from J, with 15 bases between. CDR3 in DNA: TGTGCCAGCAGTTTTTCTCGCGGAGCATTAGATACGCAGTATTTT. Protein sequence: CASSFSRGALDTQYF.

This clone showed up just once. The chain is built from TRBV20-1 and TRBJ1-3; D uncertain. This CDR3 has 11 residues. CDR1 and CDR2 from the germline V gene are DFQATT and SNEGSKA (reference sequence). CDR3 protein: CSARQGNTIYF. Here the CDR3 DNA reads TGCAGCGCGAGGCAGGGAAACACCATATATTTT.

The rearrangement uses TRBV10-3 and TRBJ1-2; TRBD1 is a possible D gene (5 bases). There are 17 residues in the CDR3. The germline CDR1 and CDR2 sequences are ENHRY and SYGVKD. Trimming left V 0 bases short and J 0 bases short, with 14 bases between. DNA for the CDR3: TGTGCCATCAGTGAGTCGACAGCCAGTTCAGCTAACTATGGCTACACCTTC. This codes for CAISESTASSANYGYTF.

The V call is TRBV2, the J call TRBJ1-2; 7 nucleotides match TRBD1. CDR1 SNHLY and CDR2 FYNNEI come from the germline V gene. J was trimmed by 8 bases and V by 3 bases; bases with no gene match: 3. This CDR3 is 12 amino acids long. The CDR3 bases are TGTGCCAGCAGTGAGACAGGGAACGGCTACACCTTC. Protein: CASSETGNGYTF.

This clone was counted a few times. The genes are TRBV18 and TRBJ2-5; 7 bases map to TRBD1. This CDR3 contains 14 residues. V was clipped by 2 bases and J by 2 bases; unmatched bases: 2. Germline V gene data show CDR1 as KGHSH and CDR2 as LQKENI. CDR3 amino acids: CASSPGTEQETQYF. The CDR3 DNA follows: TGTGCCAGCTCACCAGGGACAGAGCAAGAGACCCAGTACTTC.

The genes are TRBV27 and TRBJ1-1, with 7 bases aligning to TRBD1. There are 14 residues in the CDR3. V lost 6 bases to trimming and J lost 6 bases; unmatched junction nucleotides: 10. Germline CDR1 MNHEY, CDR2 SMNVEV (reference sequence). The CDR3 sequence: CASRDLTGLAEAFF. CDR3 DNA: TGTGCCAGCAGGGACTTGACAGGGCTAGCTGAAGCTTTCTTT.

V usage is TRBV30 and J usage is TRBJ1-5, with D perhaps TRBD1 (5 bases). Trimming left V 1 base short and J 7 bases short, with 11 bases between. This CDR3 has 13 amino acids. In germline, CDR1 is GTSNPN, CDR2 SVGIG (reference sequence). The CDR3 region is CAWSEGGEQPQHF. CDR3 in DNA: TGTGCCTGGAGTGAGGGAGGGGAGCAGCCCCAGCATTTT.

This chain connects TRBV11-2 to TRBJ2-7, with a tentative D call TRBD1 (5 bases). The CDR3 spans 14 residues. Germline CDR1 SGHAT, CDR2 FQNNGV. Between the trimmed V and J ends, which lost 8 bases and 3 bases, there was a span of 17 bases. The CDR3 DNA reads as TGTGCCAGCTTGGGGCCAGGACCTTTCTACGAGCAGTACTTC. As protein: CASLGPGPFYEQYF.

V usage is TRBV7-9 and J usage is TRBJ1-6; perhaps TRBD1 as D (6 bases). CDR3 length: 16 amino acids. The germline V gene encodes CDR1 SEHNR and CDR2 FQNEAQ (reference sequence). With 4 bases removed from V and 13 bases from J, the gap between germline ends came to 23 bases. The CDR3 region has the DNA TGTGCCAGCAGCTCCTCCGGGACACCCCGGAAAGTGCCCCTCCACTTT. Translated, it gives CASSSSGTPRKVPLHF.

The V gene is TRBV6-6, the J gene TRBJ1-5, with D tentatively TRBD1 (6 bases). Germline-derived CDR1 and CDR2 are MNHNY and SVGAGI (reference sequence). The length of the CDR3 is 16 residues. V shed 5 bases and J shed 3 bases, with 17 bases lying between them. The CDR3 here is CASSPGGRSNNQPQHF. CDR3 bases: TGTGCCAGCAGTCCCGGGGGGCGGTCTAACAATCAGCCCCAGCATTTT.